The 32 T cell receptor beta chains below all came from one sample that was sequenced in a study of early T cells in non-severe SARS-CoV-2 infection. Using its own MiXCR run on the 5' RACE reads, TCRdb lists one record per CDR3 protein. Of 80,000 to 100,000 distinct CDR3 sequences detected, 13% to 15% appear once; the ten largest clones hold roughly 6.4%. Material for sequencing was whole blood. The receptors stem from an adult who was a healthcare worker with PCR-confirmed SARS-CoV-2 infection or an uninfected control (not recorded which).

This clonotype was recorded many times. The chain uses TRBV18 and TRBJ2-7; no reliable D call. The V gene's germline CDR1 is KGHSH and CDR2 LQKENI. V lost 3 bases to trimming and J lost 3 bases, with 15 bases between them. The CDR3 consists of 15 residues. The CDR3 sequence: CASSPTAVRVYEQYF. The CDR3 DNA is TGTGCCAGCTCACCCACGGCGGTTCGGGTCTACGAGCAGTACTTC. Full variable domain (missing parts from reference TRBV18 and TRBJ2-7): NAGVMQNPRHLVRRRGQEARLRCSPMKGHSHVYWYRQLPEEGLKFMVYLQKENIIDESGMPKERFSAEFPKEGPSILRIQQVVRGDSAAYFCASSPTAVRVYEQYFGPGTRLTVT.

The chain combines TRBV6-2 or TRBV6-3 with TRBJ2-1; 9 bases align to TRBD1. Germline assignment: CDR1 MNHEY and CDR2 SVGEGT. There are 16 residues in the CDR3. The ends lost 5 bases at V and 12 bases at J; junction bases unmatched: 17. The CDR3 nucleotides are TGTGCCAGCAGTCCGGACAGGGGAAGGGCGCTACGGGGGCAGTTCTTC. This codes for CASSPDRGRALRGQFF.

This clonotype was detected a few times. The chain joins TRBV10-3 to TRBJ2-5; maybe TRBD2 (5 bases). The CDR3 contains 13 residues. CDR1 and CDR2 from the germline V gene are ENHRY and SYGVKD. V was clipped by 4 bases and J by 4 bases, with 10 bases between them. The chain's CDR3 is CAISAGSGETQYF. DNA of the CDR3: TGTGCCATCAGTGCAGGAAGCGGAGAGACCCAGTACTTC.

This clonotype was detected a few times. The V gene is TRBV29-1, the J gene TRBJ1-4, with D perhaps TRBD1 (6 bases). The CDR3 totals 12 residues. The V gene lost 6 bases and the J gene lost 7 bases, with 12 bases spanning the gap. Germline assignment: CDR1 SQVTM and CDR2 ANQGSEA. CDR3 in amino acids: CSVLQGSEKLFF. CDR3 coding DNA: TGCAGCGTCCTACAGGGTTCTGAAAAACTGTTTTTT.

This chain uses TRBV14 with TRBJ2-5, with a tentative D call TRBD1 (6 bases). This CDR3 contains 19 residues. Trimming cost V 1 base and J 1 base, with 22 bases left between them. Germline lookup yields CDR1 SGHDN and CDR2 FVKESK. This CDR3 reads CASSQVVGSPGVSQETQYF. The CDR3 nucleotides read TGTGCCAGCAGCCAAGTCGTCGGCTCCCCAGGGGTCTCCCAAGAGACCCAGTACTTC.

The V call is TRBV6-5, the J call TRBJ1-1, with a possible D match to TRBD1 (6 bases). The V gene lost 10 bases and the J gene lost 1 base, with 19 bases spanning the gap. Germline V lookup: CDR1 MNHEY, CDR2 SVGAGI. The CDR3 spans 15 residues. DNA for the CDR3: TGTGCCACCCTGCCGGTAGTGGGGGCGAACACTGAAGCTTTCTTT. Translated: CATLPVVGANTEAFF.

In this sample, this clonotype turned up many times. The rearrangement uses TRBV7-6 and TRBJ2-1; 8 positions match TRBD2. The germline CDR1 and CDR2 sequences are SGHVS and FNYEAQ. J gave up 4 bases and V 1 base, and 3 bases lay outside the gene matches. CDR3 length: 15 residues. The CDR3 DNA is TGTGCCAGCAGCTTAGGGACTAGCCCATACAATGAGCAGTTCTTC. It specifies CASSLGTSPYNEQFF.

The V call is TRBV12-3 or TRBV12-4, the J call TRBJ1-2; D might be TRBD1 (5 bases). The CDR3 runs 15 residues. V lost 3 bases to trimming and J lost 2 bases, with 13 bases between them. The CDR3 region is CASSFVQDLNYGYTF. In DNA, the CDR3 is TGTGCCAGCAGTTTCGTACAGGACTTGAACTATGGCTACACCTTC.

In its sample, this clonotype was seen many times. V is TRBV27 and J is TRBJ1-1, with D perhaps TRBD1 (6 bases). CDR1 MNHEY and CDR2 SMNVEV come from the germline V gene (reference sequence). V was shortened by 10 bases and J by 11 bases, with 29 bases between the two germline ends. The CDR3 totals 15 residues. CDR3 protein: CATKLVMGQTGSAFF. CDR3 in DNA: TGTGCCACAAAACTAGTAATGGGCCAAACAGGGTCGGCTTTCTTT.

This chain uses TRBV23-1 with TRBJ2-5; weak D call: TRBD1 (6 bases). TRBV23-1 is an ORF; its function is uncertain. This CDR3 has 14 residues. The V gene lost 6 bases and the J gene lost 1 base, with 12 bases spanning the gap. CDR3 loop: CASRFDRLQETQYF. As DNA, the CDR3 is TGCGCCAGCAGATTCGACAGGCTCCAAGAGACCCAGTACTTC.

The V call is TRBV5-4, the J call TRBJ2-7; D unresolved. Per germline, CDR1 SGHNT and CDR2 YYREEE (reference sequence). There are 16 residues in the CDR3. V lost 3 bases to trimming and J lost 0 bases, with 16 bases between them. The CDR3 sequence is CASSSRLGSGSYEQYF. The CDR3 DNA follows: TGTGCCAGCAGCTCCCGATTGGGTTCGGGCTCCTACGAGCAGTACTTC.

This sequence joins TRBV7-2 and TRBJ2-7; D gene uncertain. Germline assignment: CDR1 SGHTA and CDR2 FQGNSA. The CDR3 is 15 residues long. Trimming took 0 bases from V and 6 from J, leaving 15 bases between them. For the CDR3, the DNA is TGTGCCAGCAGCTTAGCGATAGGTTCGGACCCCGAGCAGTACTTC. This gives the protein CASSLAIGSDPEQYF.

The table lists this clonotype with a few counts. The chain employs TRBV14 and TRBJ2-1; 10 bases map to TRBD2. This CDR3 region has 18 residues. The germline V gene has CDR1 SGHDN and CDR2 FVKESK. The V and J ends lost 6 bases and 0 bases, in that order; junction bases with no gene match: 11. The chain's CDR3 is CASSRIAGGPSSYNEQFF. The CDR3 DNA reads as TGTGCCAGCAGTCGAATAGCGGGAGGTCCGAGCTCCTACAATGAGCAGTTCTTC.

J is TRBJ1-1 and V is TRBV30; the match to TRBD1 covers 11 bases. CDR3 size: 12 residues. The germline V gene encodes CDR1 GTSNPN and CDR2 SVGIG (reference sequence). The trim removed 5 bases at V and 4 bases at J, leaving 0 bases unmatched. The CDR3 reads CAWGQGATEAFF. CDR3 DNA: TGTGCCTGGGGACAGGGGGCCACTGAAGCTTTCTTT. The complete variable domain, with remaining parts taken from reference TRBV30 and TRBJ1-1, reads SQTIHQWPATLVQPVGSPLSLECTVEGTSNPNLYWYRQAAGRGLQLLFYSVGIGQISSEVPQNLSASRPQDRQFILSSKKLLLSDSGFYLCAWGQGATEAFFGQGTRLTVV.

This clonotype was counted between two and nine times. The V and J genes are TRBV7-6 and TRBJ2-5; D is unresolved. This CDR3 spans 11 amino acids. With 2 bases removed from V and 4 bases from J, the gap between germline ends came to 2 bases. The germline CDR1 and CDR2 sequences are SGHVS and FNYEAQ. The CDR3 region has the DNA TGTGCCAGCAGCTTATCAGAGACCCAGTACTTC. Translated, it gives CASSLSETQYF.

Worth noting for this clonotype: A read error is possible here, since a much larger clone lies one base away. CDR3 sequence (DNA): TGTGCCAGCAGTTTCAGGATCCTAGCGGGAGGCCGGAATACGCAGTATTTT. This encodes CASSFRILAGGRNTQYF. The V call is TRBV12-3 or TRBV12-4, the J call TRBJ2-3; 11 bases align to TRBD2. The CDR3 runs 17 residues. V lost 3 bases to trimming and J lost 7 bases; unmatched junction nucleotides: 12.

This clonotype was seen a single time. The chain links TRBV13 to TRBJ2-7; D is tentatively TRBD1 or TRBD2 (7 bases each). From germline, CDR1 is PRHDT and CDR2 FYEKMQ (reference sequence). The CDR3 is made up of 14 amino acids. The V end was cut by 6 bases, the J end by 3 bases, with 15 bases between. CDR3 coding DNA: TGTGCCAGCAGTTCATCAGGGGGGGACTACGAGCAGTACTTC. Translating gives CASSSSGGDYEQYF.

This clonotype occurred many times. The J gene is TRBJ2-5, the V gene TRBV28, with D perhaps being TRBD1 or TRBD2 (5 bases each). This CDR3 has 13 amino acids. Germline CDR1 is MDHEN and CDR2 is SYDVKM. V dropped 5 bases and J dropped 4 bases, with 11 bases sitting between them. CDR3 DNA: TGTGCCAGCAGTCTACAGGAGGTAGAGACCCAGTACTTC. This sequence encodes CASSLQEVETQYF.

This rearrangement joins TRBV27 to TRBJ2-7; no definite D call. Germline CDR1 MNHEY, CDR2 SMNVEV (reference sequence). V was pared by 6 bases and J by 2 bases, with 5 bases between. The CDR3 is 11 amino acids. CDR3 residues: CASSWTYEQYF. The CDR3 bases are TGTGCCAGCAGCTGGACCTACGAGCAGTACTTC.

This clonotype was seen many times. The chain joins TRBV5-6 to TRBJ2-7; tentatively, D is TRBD2 (5 bases). The CDR3 consists of 14 residues. V dropped 2 bases and J dropped 3 bases, with 12 bases sitting between them. Germline CDR1 and CDR2: SGHDT and YYEEEE. CDR3 region: CASSFLGIHYEQYF. The CDR3 DNA is TGTGCCAGCAGCTTTCTCGGGATCCACTACGAGCAGTACTTC.

This clonotype was detected only a few times. J is TRBJ2-1 and V is TRBV7-2; 10 bases agree with TRBD2. V lost 4 bases and J lost 7; bases outside the gene matches: 10. This CDR3 is 16 amino acids long. The germline V gene encodes CDR1 SGHTA and CDR2 FQGNSA. CDR3 region: CASSYQAGGPRNEQFF. The CDR3 nucleotides are TGTGCCAGCAGCTACCAAGCGGGAGGGCCGCGTAATGAGCAGTTCTTC.

The sample holds a few counts of this clonotype. The chain uses TRBV19 and TRBJ2-1, with 10 bases fitting TRBD2. The trim removed 4 bases at V and 6 bases at J, leaving 9 bases unmatched. The CDR3 contains 16 residues. Germline CDR1 is LNHDA and CDR2 is SQIVND (reference sequence). CDR3 loop: CASSTFLAGELNEQFF. The CDR3 bases are TGTGCCAGTAGTACCTTCCTAGCGGGGGAGCTCAATGAGCAGTTCTTC.

This chain links TRBV9 with TRBJ2-7; D is perhaps TRBD1 or TRBD2 (5 bases each). The CDR3 spans 14 residues. Germline V lookup: CDR1 SGDLS, CDR2 YYNGEE. V lost 1 base and J 4 bases, leaving 12 bases between the germline ends. The CDR3 here is CASSVRLGEYEQYF. CDR3 coding DNA: TGTGCCAGCAGCGTACGTCTGGGGGAGTACGAGCAGTACTTC.

In its sample, this clonotype was seen many times. The chain recombines TRBV20-1 with TRBJ2-1; the D is unclear. Trimming took off 2 bases at V and 12 bases at J, with 8 bases between the two ends. CDR3 size: 10 residues. CDR1 is DFQATT and CDR2 is SNEGSKA in the germline V gene (reference sequence). CDR3 DNA: TGCAGTGCTAGAATTGGGGTGCAGTTCTTC. This sequence encodes CSARIGVQFF.

This clonotype has more than one count but fewer than ten. The chain links TRBV6-2 or TRBV6-3 to TRBJ1-2; tentatively, D is TRBD1 (5 bases). The CDR3 totals 17 residues. V was clipped by 6 bases and J by 2 bases, with 22 bases between them. Germline CDR1 MNHEY, CDR2 SVGEGT. The CDR3 nucleotides read TGTGCCAGCAGAGGGCTGCTAGGGGCGGAAGGAAACTATGGCTACACCTTC. This codes for CASRGLLGAEGNYGYTF.

The chain joins TRBV2 to TRBJ2-5; no clear D. The CDR3 contains 10 residues. Trimming took 3 bases from V and 5 from J, leaving 1 base between them. CDR1 and CDR2 from the germline V gene are SNHLY and FYNNEI. This chain's CDR3 is CASSDETQYF. In DNA form, the CDR3 reads TGTGCCAGCAGTGACGAGACCCAGTACTTC.

The chain uses TRBV19 and TRBJ2-6; TRBD1 matches at 7 bases. The CDR3 consists of 16 residues. With 4 bases clipped from V and 2 bases from J, the junction kept 5 bases outside the gene matches. Germline lookup yields CDR1 LNHDA and CDR2 SQIVND (reference sequence). The CDR3 protein is CASSRDTGAGANVLTF. The CDR3 nucleotides read TGTGCCAGTAGTAGGGATACAGGGGCTGGGGCCAACGTCCTGACTTTC.

The sample holds a few counts of this clonotype. V is TRBV5-1 and J is TRBJ2-3; 7 bases match TRBD2. Looked up from germline, CDR1 is SGHRS and CDR2 is YFSETQ. This CDR3 comprises 17 residues. V lost 3 bases and J lost 2; bases outside the gene matches: 12. CDR3: CASSSALLAPLTDTQYF. The CDR3 bases are TGCGCCAGCAGCTCCGCCCTACTAGCGCCCCTCACAGATACGCAGTATTTT.

J is TRBJ1-5 and V is TRBV28, with 9 bases identical to TRBD1. V was clipped by 6 bases and J by 9 bases; unmatched bases: 3. The germline V gene encodes CDR1 MDHEN and CDR2 SYDVKM. This CDR3 is 12 amino acids long. CDR3 amino acids: CASRGQGGPQHF. CDR3 nucleotides: TGTGCCAGCAGGGGACAGGGAGGGCCCCAGCATTTT.

V usage is TRBV29-1 and J usage is TRBJ2-5, with D possibly being TRBD2 (6 bases). The germline V gene has CDR1 SQVTM and CDR2 ANQGSEA. Trimming removed 0 bases at V and 6 bases at J, with 14 bases between. The CDR3 length is 14 residues. CDR3 coding DNA: TGCAGCGTTGAAGATCTTAGCGGAGGAAAGACCCAGTACTTC. Translating it yields CSVEDLSGGKTQYF.

The chain couples TRBV21-1 to TRBJ1-3; TRBD1 is taken as the D call from the table, unchecked against the DNA. TRBV21-1 is a known pseudogene. The CDR3 loop spans 16 amino acids. CDR3: CASILGGVSSGNTIYF. The CDR3 region has the DNA TGTGCCAGCATATTGGGGGGGGTAAGCTCTGGAAACACCATATATTTT.

This clonotype was seen a few times. The genes are TRBV7-8 and TRBJ2-7, with D possibly being TRBD1 (5 bases). Germline-derived CDR1 and CDR2 are SGHVS and FQNEAQ. The CDR3 consists of 12 residues. Trimming stripped 5 bases from V and 2 bases from J, with 7 bases between. CDR3 residues: CASSTDTYEQYF. CDR3 DNA: TGTGCCAGCAGCACGGACACCTACGAGCAGTACTTC.